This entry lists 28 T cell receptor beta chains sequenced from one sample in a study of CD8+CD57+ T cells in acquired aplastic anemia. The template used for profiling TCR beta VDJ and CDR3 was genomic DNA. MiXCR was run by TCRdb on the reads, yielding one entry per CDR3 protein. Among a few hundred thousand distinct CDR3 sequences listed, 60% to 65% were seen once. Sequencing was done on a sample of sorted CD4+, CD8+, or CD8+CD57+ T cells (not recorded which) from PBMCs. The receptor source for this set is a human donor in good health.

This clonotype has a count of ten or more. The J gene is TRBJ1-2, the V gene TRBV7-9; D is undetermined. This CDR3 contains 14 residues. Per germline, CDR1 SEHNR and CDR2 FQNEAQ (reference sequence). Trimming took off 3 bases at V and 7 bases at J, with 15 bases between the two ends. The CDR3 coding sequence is TGTGCCAGCAGCTTGGGAGGATTTGAGTCTGGCTACACCTTC. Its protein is CASSLGGFESGYTF.

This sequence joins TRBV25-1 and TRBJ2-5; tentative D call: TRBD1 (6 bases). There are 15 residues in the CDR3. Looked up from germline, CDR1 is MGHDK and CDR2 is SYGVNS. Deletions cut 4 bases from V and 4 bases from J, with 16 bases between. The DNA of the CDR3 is TGTGCCAGCAGTGCTAGGTTCCAGGGGATAGAGACCCAGTACTTC. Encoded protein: CASSARFQGIETQYF.

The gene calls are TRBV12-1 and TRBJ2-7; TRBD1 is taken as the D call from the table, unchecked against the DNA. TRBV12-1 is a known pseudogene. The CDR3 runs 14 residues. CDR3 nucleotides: TGTGCCAGCAGCTGCCGGGACAGGGGTCTCGAGCAGTACTTC. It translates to CASSCRDRGLEQYF.

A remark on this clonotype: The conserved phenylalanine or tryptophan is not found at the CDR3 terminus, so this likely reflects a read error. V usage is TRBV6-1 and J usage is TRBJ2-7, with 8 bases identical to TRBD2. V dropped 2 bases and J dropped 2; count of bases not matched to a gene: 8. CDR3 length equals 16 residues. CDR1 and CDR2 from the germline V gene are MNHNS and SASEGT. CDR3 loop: CASSETASGLPYEQYP. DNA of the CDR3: TGTGCCAGCAGTGAAACGGCTAGCGGGCTTCCCTACGAGCAGTACCCC.

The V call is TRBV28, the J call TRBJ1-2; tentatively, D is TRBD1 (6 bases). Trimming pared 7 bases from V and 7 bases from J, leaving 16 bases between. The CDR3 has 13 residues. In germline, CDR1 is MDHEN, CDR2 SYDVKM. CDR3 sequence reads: CASTSQGFSGYTF. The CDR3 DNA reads TGTGCCAGCACATCACAGGGCTTTAGTGGCTACACCTTC.

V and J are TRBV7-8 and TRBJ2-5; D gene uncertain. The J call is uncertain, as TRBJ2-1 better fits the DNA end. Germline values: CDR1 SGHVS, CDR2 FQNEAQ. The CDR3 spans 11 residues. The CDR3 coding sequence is TGTGCCAGCAGGGTAAGCAATGAGCAGTTCTTC. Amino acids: CASRVSNEQFF.

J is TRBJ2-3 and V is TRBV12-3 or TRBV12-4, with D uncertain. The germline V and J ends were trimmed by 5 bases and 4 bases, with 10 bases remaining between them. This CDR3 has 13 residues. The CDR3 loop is CASSPETPDTQYF. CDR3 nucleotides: TGTGCCAGCAGTCCCGAGACCCCAGATACGCAGTATTTT.

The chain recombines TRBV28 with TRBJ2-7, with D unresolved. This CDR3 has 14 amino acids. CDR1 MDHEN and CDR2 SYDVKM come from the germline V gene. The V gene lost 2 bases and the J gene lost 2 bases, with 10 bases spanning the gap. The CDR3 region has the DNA TGTGCCAGCAGTTTAAGAGCGTACACCTACGAGCAGTACTTC. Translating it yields CASSLRAYTYEQYF. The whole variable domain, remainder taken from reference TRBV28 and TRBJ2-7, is DVKVTQSSRYLVKRTGEKVFLECVQDMDHENMFWYRQDPGLGLRLIYFSYDVKMKEKGDIPEGYSVSREKKERFSLILESASTNQTSMYLCASSLRAYTYEQYFGPGTRLTVT.

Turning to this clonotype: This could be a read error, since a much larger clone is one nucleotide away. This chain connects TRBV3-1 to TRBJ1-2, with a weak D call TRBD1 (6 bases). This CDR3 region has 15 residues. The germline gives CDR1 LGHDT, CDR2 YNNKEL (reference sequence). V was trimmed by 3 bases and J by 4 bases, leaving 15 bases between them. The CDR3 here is CASSHRTRGIYGYTF. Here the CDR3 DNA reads TGTGCCAGCAGCCATCGGACGAGGGGGATCTATGGCTACACCTTC.

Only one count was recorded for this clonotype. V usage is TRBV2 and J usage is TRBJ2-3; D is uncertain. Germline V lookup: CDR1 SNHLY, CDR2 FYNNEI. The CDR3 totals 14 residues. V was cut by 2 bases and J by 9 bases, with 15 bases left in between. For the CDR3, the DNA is TGTGCCAGCAGTGAAACCGCACGGGCCAGCACGCAGTATTTT. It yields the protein CASSETARASTQYF.

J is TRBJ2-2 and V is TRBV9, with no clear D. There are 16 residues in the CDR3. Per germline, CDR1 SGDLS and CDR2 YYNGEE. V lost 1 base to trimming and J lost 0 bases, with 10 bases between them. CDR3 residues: CASSVRAWANTGELFF. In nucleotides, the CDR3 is TGTGCCAGCAGCGTAAGGGCCTGGGCGAACACCGGGGAGCTGTTTTTT.

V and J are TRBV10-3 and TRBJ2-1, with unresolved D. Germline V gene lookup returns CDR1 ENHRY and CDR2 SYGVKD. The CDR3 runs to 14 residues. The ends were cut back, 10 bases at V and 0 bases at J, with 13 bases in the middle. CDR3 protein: CATQIGDSYNEQFF. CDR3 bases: TGTGCCACCCAAATAGGAGACTCCTACAATGAGCAGTTCTTC.

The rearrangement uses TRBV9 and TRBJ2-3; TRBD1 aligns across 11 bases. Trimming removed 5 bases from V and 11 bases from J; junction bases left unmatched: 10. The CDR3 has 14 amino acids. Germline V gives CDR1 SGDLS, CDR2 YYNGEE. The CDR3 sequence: CASSGDRGEKGQYF. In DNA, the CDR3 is TGTGCCAGCAGTGGGGACAGGGGGGAGAAGGGGCAGTATTTT.

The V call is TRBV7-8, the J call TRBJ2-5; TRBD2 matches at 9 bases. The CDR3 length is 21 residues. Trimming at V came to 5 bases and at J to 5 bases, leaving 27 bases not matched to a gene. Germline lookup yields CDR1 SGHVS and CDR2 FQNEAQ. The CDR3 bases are TGTGCCAGCAGCCCCGTTCGCCTGGGGCTAGCGGCGGGAGGGCCTAGCGAGACCCAGTACTTC. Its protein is CASSPVRLGLAAGGPSETQYF.

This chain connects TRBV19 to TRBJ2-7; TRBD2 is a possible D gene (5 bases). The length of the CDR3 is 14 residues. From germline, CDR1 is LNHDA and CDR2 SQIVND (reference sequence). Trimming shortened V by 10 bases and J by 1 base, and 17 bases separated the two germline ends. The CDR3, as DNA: TGTGCCACCAAAAGGTCCACGGGGTCCTACGAGCAGTACTTC. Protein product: CATKRSTGSYEQYF.

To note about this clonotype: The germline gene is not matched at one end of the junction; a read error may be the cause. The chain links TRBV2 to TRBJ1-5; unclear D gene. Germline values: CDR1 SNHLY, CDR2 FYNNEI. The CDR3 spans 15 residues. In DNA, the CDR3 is TGTGCCAGCAGTGTACTAGGAATCAGCAACCAGCCCCAGCATTTT. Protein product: CASSVLGISNQPQHF.

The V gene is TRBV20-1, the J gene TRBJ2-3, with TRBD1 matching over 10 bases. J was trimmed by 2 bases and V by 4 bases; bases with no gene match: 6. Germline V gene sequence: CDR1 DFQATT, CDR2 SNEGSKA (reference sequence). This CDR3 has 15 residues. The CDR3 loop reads CSATRTGGFTDTQYF. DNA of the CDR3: TGCAGTGCTACGAGGACAGGGGGTTTCACAGATACGCAGTATTTT.

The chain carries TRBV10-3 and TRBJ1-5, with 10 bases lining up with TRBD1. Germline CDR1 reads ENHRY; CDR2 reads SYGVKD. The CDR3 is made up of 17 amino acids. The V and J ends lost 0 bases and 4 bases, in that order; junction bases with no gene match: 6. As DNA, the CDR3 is TGTGCCATCAGTGAGTCGAGAGGGGACAGGGGTAATCAGCCCCAGCATTTT. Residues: CAISESRGDRGNQPQHF.

The CDR3 region has the DNA TGCAGCGTTGGCACGGCAGTCTGGCAGTACTTC. This encodes CSVGTAVWQYF. V usage is TRBV29-1 and J usage is TRBJ2-7, with D uncertain. V was pared by 4 bases and J by 9 bases, with 13 bases between. The germline gives CDR1 SQVTM, CDR2 ANQGSEA. The CDR3 runs to 11 residues.

This chain's CDR3 is CASSIDRGLYSNQPQHF. CDR3 nucleotides: TGTGCCAGTAGTATAGATAGGGGCCTCTATAGCAATCAGCCCCAGCATTTT. The rearrangement uses TRBV19 and TRBJ1-5; tentative D call: TRBD1 (5 bases). The length of the CDR3 is 17 residues. Trimming pared 0 bases from V and 0 bases from J, leaving 12 bases between. Per germline, CDR1 LNHDA and CDR2 SQIVND (reference sequence).

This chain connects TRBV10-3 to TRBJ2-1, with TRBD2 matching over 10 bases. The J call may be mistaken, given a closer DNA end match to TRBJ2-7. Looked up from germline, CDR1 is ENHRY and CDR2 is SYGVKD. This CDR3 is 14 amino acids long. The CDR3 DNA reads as TGTGCCAGCAGCCTTCTAGCGGGGGTAGGTGAGCAGTACTTC. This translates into CASSLLAGVGEQYF.

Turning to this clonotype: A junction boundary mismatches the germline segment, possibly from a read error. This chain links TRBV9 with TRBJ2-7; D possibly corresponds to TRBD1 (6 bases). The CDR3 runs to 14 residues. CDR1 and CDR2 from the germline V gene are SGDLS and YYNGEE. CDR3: CASSLVGTQYERYF. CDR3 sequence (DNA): TGTGCCAGCAGCTTAGTGGGGACACAATACGAGCGGTACTTC.

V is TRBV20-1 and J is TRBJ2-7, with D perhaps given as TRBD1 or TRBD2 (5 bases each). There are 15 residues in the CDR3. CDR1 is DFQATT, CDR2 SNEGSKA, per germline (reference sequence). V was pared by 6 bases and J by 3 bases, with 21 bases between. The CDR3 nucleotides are TGCAGTGCGCCGGGCGTCAGGGAGAGCTACTACGAGCAGTACTTC. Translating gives CSAPGVRESYYEQYF.

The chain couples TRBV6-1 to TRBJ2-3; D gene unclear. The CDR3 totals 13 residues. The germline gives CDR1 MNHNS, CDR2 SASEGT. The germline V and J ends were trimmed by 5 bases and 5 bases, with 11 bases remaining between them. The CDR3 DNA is TGTGCCAGCAGTTACTTTCTGGAAGATACGCAGTATTTT. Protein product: CASSYFLEDTQYF.

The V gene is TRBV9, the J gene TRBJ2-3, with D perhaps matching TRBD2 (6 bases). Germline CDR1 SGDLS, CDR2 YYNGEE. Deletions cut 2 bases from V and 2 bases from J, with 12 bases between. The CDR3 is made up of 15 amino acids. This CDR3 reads CASSVGLPNTDTQYF. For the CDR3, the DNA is TGTGCCAGCAGCGTCGGACTACCTAACACAGATACGCAGTATTTT.

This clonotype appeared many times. CDR3 loop: CASSLAAGYDTEAFF. CDR3 coding DNA: TGTGCCAGCAGCTTAGCGGCAGGCTATGACACTGAAGCTTTCTTT. The rearrangement uses TRBV13 and TRBJ1-1; D gene unclear. Germline assignment: CDR1 PRHDT and CDR2 FYEKMQ (reference sequence). V gave up 1 base and J gave up 3 bases, with 12 bases separating them. This CDR3 has 15 residues.

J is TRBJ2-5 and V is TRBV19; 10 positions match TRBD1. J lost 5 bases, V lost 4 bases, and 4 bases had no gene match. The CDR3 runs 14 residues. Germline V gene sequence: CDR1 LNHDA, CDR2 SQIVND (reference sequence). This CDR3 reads CASSTGQGMETQYF. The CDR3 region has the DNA TGTGCCAGTAGTACGGGACAGGGGATGGAGACCCAGTACTTC.

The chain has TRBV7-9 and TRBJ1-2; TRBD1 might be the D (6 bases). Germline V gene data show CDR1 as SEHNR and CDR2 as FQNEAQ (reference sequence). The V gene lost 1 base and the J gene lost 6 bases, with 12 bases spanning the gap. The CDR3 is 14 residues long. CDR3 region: CASSLVGGTNGYTF. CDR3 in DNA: TGTGCCAGCAGCTTAGTAGGGGGAACGAATGGCTACACCTTC.